This T cell receptor (beta chain) was obtained from a study of post-analysis software for immune sequencing data. The study's findings and limits: TRBV5-6, TRBV5-1 and TRBV20-1 belonged to a set of a few TRBV segments that were more frequent in patients than controls. The study found significantly lower normalized Chao1 diversity in multiple sclerosis patients than in controls.

cDNA libraries of TCR beta carried unique molecular identifiers. Once roughly 0.9 to 11 million T cells were used, approximately 470,000 cDNA molecules resulted. One entry per CDR3 protein, called by TCRdb with MiXCR from the PCR reads. The top ten clones hold about 1.6% of a sample with 170,000 or so distinct CDR3 sequences, around 30% of them seen once. This CDR3 contains 12 residues. Germline CDR1 is DFQATT and CDR2 is SNEGSKA (reference sequence). V was shortened by 8 bases and J by 6 bases, with 14 bases between the two germline ends. This clonotype has just a few counts. Its antigen is unidentified. A single base separates this from a much larger clone, so it may be a read error.

J is TRBJ2-1 and V is TRBV20-1; no clear D. The source is a girl aged 10-17 years with multiple sclerosis. The specimen sequenced was blood. For the CDR3, the DNA is TGCAGTTTCAAGAGCCCGTGCAATGAGCAGTTCTTC. Protein sequence: CSFKSPCNEQFF.